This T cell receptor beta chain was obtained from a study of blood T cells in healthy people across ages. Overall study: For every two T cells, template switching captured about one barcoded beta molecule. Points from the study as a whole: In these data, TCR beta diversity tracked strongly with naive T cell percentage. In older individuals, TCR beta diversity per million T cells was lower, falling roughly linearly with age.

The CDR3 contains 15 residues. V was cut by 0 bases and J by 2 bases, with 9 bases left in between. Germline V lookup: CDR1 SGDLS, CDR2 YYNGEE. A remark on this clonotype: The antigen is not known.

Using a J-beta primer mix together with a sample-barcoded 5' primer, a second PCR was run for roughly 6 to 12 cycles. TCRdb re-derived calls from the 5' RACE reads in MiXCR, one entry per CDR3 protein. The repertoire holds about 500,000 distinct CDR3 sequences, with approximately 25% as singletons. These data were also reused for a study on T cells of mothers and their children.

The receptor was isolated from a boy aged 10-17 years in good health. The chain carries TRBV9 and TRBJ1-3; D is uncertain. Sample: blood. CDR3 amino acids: CASSVAGSTGNTIYF. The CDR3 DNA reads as TGTGCCAGCAGCGTAGCCGGATCAACTGGAAACACCATATATTTT. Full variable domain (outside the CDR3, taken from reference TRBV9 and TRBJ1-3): DSGVTQTPKHLITATGQRVTLRCSPRSGDLSVYWYQQSLDQGLQFLIQYYNGEERAKGNILERFSAQQFPDLHSELNLSSLELGDSALYFCASSVAGSTGNTIYFGEGSWLTVV.